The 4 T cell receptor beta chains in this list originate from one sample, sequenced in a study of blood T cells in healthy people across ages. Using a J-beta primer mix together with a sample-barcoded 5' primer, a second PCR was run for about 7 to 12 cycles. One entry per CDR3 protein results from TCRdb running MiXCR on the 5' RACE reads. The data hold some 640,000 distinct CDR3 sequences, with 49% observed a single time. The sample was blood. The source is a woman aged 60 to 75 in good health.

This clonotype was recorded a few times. CDR3 in DNA: TGTGCCTACCGACCCTCCGACGGGAGCACAGATACGCAGTATTTT. This translates into CAYRPSDGSTDTQYF. The rearrangement joins TRBV10-3 to TRBJ2-3, with D unclear. The germline gives CDR1 ENHRY, CDR2 SYGVKD. The germline V and J ends were trimmed by 11 bases and 0 bases, with 18 bases remaining between them. The CDR3 contains 15 residues.

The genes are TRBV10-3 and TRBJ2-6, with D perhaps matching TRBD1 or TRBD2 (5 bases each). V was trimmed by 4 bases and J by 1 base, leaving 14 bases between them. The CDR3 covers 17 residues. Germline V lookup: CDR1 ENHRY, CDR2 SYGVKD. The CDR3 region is CAISGHPRESGANVLTF. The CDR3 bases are TGTGCCATCAGTGGCCACCCCAGGGAGTCTGGGGCCAACGTCCTGACTTTC.

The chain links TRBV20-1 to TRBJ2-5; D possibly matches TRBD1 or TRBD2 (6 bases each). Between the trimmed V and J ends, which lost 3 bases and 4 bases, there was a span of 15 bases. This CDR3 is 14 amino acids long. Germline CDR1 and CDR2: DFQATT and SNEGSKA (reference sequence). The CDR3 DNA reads TGCAGTGCTAGTAGGGGGGCCAGGGGAGAGACCCAGTACTTC. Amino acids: CSASRGARGETQYF.

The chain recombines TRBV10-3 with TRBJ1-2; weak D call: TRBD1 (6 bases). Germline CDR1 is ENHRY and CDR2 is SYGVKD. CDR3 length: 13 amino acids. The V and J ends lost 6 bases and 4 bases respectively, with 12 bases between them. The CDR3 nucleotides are TGTGCCATCAGGGGGGCCGTAGGCTATGGCTACACCTTC. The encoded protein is CAIRGAVGYGYTF.